This TCR beta chain was found in a study of memory CD4+ T cells and cytomegalovirus serostatus. Single viable CD3+CD4+CD8-CD45RO+ cells were sorted as the memory CD4+ T cells. Here immunoSEQ multiplex PCR was the method, and the copy in TCRdb shows in-frame clones only, minus some. The sample lists tens of thousands of clones, roughly 83% occurring once. The CDR3 is made up of 12 amino acids. The sequence was collected from an adult in good health and CMV-seronegative. This chain connects TRBV21-1 to TRBJ2-7; the table's D call TRBD2 went unverified against the DNA. TRBV21-1 is listed as a pseudogene. Material for sequencing was memory CD4+ T cells from blood. The CDR3 is CASSKRRDEQYF. The CDR3 nucleotides are TGTGCCAGCAGCAAAAGGAGGGACGAGCAGTACTTC.